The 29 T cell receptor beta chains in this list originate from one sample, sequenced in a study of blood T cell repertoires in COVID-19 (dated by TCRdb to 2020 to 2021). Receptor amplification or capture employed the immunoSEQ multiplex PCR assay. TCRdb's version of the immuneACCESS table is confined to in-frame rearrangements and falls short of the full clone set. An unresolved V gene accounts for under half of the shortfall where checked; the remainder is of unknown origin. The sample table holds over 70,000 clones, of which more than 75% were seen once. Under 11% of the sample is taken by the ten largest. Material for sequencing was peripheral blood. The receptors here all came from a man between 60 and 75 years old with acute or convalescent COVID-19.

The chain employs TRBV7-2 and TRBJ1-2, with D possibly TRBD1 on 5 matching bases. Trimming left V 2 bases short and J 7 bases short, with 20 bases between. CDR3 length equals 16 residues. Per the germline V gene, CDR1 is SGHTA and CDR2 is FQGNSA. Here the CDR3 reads CASSLSPGARTSGYTF. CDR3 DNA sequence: TGTGCCAGCAGCTTAAGTCCTGGGGCCAGAACGAGTGGCTACACCTTC. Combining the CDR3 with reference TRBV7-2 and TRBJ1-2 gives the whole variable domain GAGVSQSPSNKVTEKGKDVELRCDPISGHTALYWYRQSLGQGLEFLIYFQGNSAPDKSGLPSDRFSAERTGGSVSTLTIQRTQQEDSAVYLCASSLSPGARTSGYTFGSGTRLTVV.

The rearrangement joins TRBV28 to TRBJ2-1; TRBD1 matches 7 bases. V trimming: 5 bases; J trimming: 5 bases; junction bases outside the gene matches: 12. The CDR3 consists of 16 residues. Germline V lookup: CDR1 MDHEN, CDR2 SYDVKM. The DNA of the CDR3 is TGTGCCAGCAGTCGGTTCGCAGGGGGTTGGAACAATGAGCAGTTCTTC. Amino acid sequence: CASSRFAGGWNNEQFF.

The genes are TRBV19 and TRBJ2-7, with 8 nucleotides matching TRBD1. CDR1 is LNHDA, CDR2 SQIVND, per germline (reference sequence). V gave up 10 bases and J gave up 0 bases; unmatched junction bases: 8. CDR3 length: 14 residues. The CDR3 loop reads CATSRDRTSYEQYF. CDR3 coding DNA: TGTGCCACAAGCCGGGACAGGACCTCCTACGAGCAGTACTTC.

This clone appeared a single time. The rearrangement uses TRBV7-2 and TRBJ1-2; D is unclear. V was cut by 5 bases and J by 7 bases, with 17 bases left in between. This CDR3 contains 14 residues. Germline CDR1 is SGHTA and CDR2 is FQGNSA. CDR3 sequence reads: CASSPTGFSSGYTF. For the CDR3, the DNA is TGTGCCAGCAGCCCTACGGGATTTTCGAGTGGCTACACCTTC.

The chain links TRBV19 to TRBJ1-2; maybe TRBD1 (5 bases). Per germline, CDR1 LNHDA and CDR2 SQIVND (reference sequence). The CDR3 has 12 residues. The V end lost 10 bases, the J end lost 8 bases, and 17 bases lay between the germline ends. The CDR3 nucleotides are TGTGCCATTTACGGGGGAATAGGAGGCTACACCTTC. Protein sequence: CAIYGGIGGYTF.

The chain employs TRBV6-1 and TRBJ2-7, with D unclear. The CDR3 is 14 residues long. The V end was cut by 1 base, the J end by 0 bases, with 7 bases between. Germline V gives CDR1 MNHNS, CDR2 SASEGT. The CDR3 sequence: CASSEGGTSYEQYF. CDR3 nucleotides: TGTGCCAGCAGTGAAGGTGGCACCTCCTACGAGCAGTACTTC.

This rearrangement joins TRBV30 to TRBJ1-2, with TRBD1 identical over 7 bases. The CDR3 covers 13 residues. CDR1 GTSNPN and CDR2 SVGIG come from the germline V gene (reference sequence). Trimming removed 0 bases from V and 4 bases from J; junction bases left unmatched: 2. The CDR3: CAWSVRGIYGYTF. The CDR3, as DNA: TGTGCCTGGAGTGTCAGGGGGATCTATGGCTACACCTTC.

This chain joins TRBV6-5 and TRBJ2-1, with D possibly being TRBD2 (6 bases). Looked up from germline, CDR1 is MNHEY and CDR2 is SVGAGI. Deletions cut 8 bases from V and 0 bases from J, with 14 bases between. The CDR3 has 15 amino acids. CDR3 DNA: TGTGCCAGCTCTTCGGGGACTCGCTCCTACAATGAGCAGTTCTTC. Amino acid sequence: CASSSGTRSYNEQFF.

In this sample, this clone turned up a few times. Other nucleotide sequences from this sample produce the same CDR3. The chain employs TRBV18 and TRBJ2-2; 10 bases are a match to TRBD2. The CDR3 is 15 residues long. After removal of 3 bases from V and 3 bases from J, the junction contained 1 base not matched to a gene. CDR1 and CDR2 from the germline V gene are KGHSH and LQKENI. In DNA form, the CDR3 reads TGTGCCAGCTCACCTCTAGCGGGGGACACCGGGGAGCTGTTTTTT. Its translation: CASSPLAGDTGELFF.

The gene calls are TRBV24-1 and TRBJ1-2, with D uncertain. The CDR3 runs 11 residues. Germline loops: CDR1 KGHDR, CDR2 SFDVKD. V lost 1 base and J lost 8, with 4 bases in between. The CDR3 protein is CATSDFRGYTF. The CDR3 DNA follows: TGTGCCACCAGTGATTTCCGGGGCTACACCTTC.

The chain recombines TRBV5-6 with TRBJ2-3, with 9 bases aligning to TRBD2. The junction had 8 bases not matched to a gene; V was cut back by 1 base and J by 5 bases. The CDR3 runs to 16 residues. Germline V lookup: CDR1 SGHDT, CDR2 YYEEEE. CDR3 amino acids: CASSLQRGGAGDTQYF. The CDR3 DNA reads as TGTGCCAGCAGCTTGCAACGCGGGGGGGCCGGAGATACGCAGTATTTT. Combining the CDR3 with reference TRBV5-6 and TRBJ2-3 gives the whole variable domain DAGVTQSPTHLIKTRGQQVTLRCSPKSGHDTVSWYQQALGQGPQFIFQYYEEEERQRGNFPDRFSGHQFPNYSSELNVNALLLGDSALYLCASSLQRGGAGDTQYFGPGTRLTVL.

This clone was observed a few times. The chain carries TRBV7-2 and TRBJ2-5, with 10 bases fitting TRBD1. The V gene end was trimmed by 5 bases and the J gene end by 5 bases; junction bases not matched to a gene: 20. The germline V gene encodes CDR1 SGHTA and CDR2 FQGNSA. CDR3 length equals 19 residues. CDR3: CASSTLPGQGLGFKETQYF. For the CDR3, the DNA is TGTGCCAGCAGCACCCTACCGGGACAGGGGTTGGGGTTCAAGGAGACCCAGTACTTC. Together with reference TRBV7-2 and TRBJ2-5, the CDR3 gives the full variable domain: GAGVSQSPSNKVTEKGKDVELRCDPISGHTALYWYRQSLGQGLEFLIYFQGNSAPDKSGLPSDRFSAERTGGSVSTLTIQRTQQEDSAVYLCASSTLPGQGLGFKETQYFGPGTRLLVL.

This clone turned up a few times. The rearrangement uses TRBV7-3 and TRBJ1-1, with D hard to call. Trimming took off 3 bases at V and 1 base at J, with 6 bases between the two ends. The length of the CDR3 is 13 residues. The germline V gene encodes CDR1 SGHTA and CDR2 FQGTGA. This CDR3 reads CASSFLANTEAFF. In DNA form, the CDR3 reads TGTGCCAGCAGCTTTCTGGCGAACACTGAAGCTTTCTTT.

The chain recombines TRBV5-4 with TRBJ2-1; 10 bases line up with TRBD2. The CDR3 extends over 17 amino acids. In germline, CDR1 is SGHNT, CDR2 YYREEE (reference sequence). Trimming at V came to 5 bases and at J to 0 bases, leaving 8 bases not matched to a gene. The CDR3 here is CASSPTLAGASYNEQFF. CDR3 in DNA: TGTGCCAGCAGTCCGACCCTAGCGGGAGCCTCCTACAATGAGCAGTTCTTC.

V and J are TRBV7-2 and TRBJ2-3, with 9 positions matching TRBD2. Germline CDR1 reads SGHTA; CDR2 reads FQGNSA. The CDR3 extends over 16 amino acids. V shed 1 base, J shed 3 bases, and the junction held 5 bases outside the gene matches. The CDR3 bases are TGTGCCAGCAGCTTAGTGGGCGGGGGGGCTACAGATACGCAGTATTTT. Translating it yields CASSLVGGGATDTQYF.

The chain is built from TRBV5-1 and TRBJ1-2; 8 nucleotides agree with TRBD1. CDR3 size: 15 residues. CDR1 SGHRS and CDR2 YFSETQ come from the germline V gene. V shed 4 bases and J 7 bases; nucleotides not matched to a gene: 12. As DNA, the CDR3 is TGCGCCAGCAGCCCCGCACAGGGGGAGTTTGGTGGCTACACCTTC. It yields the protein CASSPAQGEFGGYTF.

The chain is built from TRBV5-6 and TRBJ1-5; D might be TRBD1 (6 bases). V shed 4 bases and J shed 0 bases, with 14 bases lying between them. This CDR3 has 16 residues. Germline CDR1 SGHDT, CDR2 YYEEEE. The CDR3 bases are TGTGCCAGCAGCCGAGCGGGGGCCTATAGCAATCAGCCCCAGCATTTT. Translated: CASSRAGAYSNQPQHF.

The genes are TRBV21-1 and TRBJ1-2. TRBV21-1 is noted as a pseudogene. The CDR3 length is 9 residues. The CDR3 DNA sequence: TGTGCCAGAGGAGGTGGCTACACCTTC. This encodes CARGGGYTF.

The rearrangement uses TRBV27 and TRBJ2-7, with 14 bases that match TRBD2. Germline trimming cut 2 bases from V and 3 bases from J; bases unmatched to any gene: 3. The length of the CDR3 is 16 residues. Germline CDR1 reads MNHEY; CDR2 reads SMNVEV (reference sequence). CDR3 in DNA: TGTGCCAGCAGTTTAAGGGGGACTAGCGGGAGCTACGAGCAGTACTTC. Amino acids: CASSLRGTSGSYEQYF.

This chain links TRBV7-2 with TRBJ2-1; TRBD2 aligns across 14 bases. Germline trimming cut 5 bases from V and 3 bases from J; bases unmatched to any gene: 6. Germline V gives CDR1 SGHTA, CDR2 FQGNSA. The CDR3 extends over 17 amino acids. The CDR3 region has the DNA TGTGCCAGCAGCCAATTAGGGACTAGCGGGGGCTACAATGAGCAGTTCTTC. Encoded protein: CASSQLGTSGGYNEQFF.

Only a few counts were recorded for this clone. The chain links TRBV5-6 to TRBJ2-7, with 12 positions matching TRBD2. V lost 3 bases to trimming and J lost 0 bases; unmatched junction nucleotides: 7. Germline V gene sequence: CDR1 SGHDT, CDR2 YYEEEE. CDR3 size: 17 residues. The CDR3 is CASSSSGLAGGSYEQYF. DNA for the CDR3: TGTGCCAGCAGCTCCTCGGGACTAGCGGGTGGCTCCTACGAGCAGTACTTC. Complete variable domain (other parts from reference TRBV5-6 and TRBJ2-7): DAGVTQSPTHLIKTRGQQVTLRCSPKSGHDTVSWYQQALGQGPQFIFQYYEEEERQRGNFPDRFSGHQFPNYSSELNVNALLLGDSALYLCASSSSGLAGGSYEQYFGPGTRLTVT.

The DNA of the CDR3 is TGTGCCAGCAGCTTAATGCGGACTAGCGGCTCCTACGAGCAGTACTTC. As protein: CASSLMRTSGSYEQYF. This sequence joins TRBV7-2 and TRBJ2-7; 10 nucleotides align to TRBD2. V shed 2 bases, J shed 0 bases, and the junction held 4 bases outside the gene matches. This CDR3 contains 16 residues. CDR1 and CDR2 (germline): SGHTA, FQGNSA.

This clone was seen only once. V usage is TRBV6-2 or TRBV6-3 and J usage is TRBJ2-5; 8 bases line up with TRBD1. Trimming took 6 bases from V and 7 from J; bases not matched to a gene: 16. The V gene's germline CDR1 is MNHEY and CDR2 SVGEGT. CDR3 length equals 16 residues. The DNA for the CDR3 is TGTGCCAGCAGCCGGGGCGGGTGGGCAGGACAGGGGACCCAGTACTTC. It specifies CASSRGGWAGQGTQYF.

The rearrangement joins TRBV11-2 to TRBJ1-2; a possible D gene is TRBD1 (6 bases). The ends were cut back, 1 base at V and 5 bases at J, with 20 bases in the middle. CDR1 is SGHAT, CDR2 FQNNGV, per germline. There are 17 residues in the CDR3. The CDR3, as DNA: TGTGCCAGCAGCTTAGGCCCCGGACAGACTGGAGAGTATGGCTACACCTTC. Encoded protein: CASSLGPGQTGEYGYTF.

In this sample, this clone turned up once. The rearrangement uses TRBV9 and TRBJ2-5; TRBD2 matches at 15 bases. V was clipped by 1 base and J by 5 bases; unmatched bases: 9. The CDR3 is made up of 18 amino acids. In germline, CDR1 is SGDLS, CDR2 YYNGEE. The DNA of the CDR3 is TGTGCCAGCAGCGTACGATCCGGACTAGCGGGAGGGCCTGAGACCCAGTACTTC. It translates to CASSVRSGLAGGPETQYF.

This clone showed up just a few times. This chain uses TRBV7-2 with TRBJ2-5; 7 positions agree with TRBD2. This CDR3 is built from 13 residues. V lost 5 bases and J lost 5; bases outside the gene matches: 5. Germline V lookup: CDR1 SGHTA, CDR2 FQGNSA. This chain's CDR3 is CASSPGEGETQYF. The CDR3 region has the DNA TGTGCCAGCAGCCCGGGGGAGGGGGAGACCCAGTACTTC. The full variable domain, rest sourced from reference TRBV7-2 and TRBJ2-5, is GAGVSQSPSNKVTEKGKDVELRCDPISGHTALYWYRQSLGQGLEFLIYFQGNSAPDKSGLPSDRFSAERTGGSVSTLTIQRTQQEDSAVYLCASSPGEGETQYFGPGTRLLVL.

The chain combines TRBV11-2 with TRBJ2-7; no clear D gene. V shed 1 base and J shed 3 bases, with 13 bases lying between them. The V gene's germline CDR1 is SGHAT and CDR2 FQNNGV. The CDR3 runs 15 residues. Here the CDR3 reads CASSLALSSGYEQYF. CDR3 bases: TGTGCCAGCAGCTTAGCGCTCAGTTCAGGCTACGAGCAGTACTTC.

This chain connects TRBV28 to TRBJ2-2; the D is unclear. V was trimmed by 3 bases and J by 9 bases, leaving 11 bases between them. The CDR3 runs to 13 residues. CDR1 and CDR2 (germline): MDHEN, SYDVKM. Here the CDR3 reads CASSLGSFRELFF. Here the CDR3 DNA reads TGTGCCAGCAGTTTGGGCTCTTTCCGGGAGCTGTTTTTT.

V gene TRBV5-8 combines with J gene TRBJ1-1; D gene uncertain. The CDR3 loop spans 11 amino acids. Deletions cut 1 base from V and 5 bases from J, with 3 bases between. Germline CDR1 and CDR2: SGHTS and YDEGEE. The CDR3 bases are TGTGCCAGCAGCTTGCAGACTGAAGCTTTCTTT. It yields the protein CASSLQTEAFF.